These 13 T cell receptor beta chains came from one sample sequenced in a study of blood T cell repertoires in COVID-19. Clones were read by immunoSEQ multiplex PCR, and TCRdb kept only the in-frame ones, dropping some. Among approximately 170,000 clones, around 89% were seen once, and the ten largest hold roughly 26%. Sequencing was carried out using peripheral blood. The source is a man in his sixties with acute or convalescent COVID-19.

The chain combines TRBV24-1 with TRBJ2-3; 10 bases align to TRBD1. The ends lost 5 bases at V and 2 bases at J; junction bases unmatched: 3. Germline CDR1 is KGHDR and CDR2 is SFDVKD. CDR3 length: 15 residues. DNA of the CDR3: TGTGCCACCAGTGCCGGGACAGGGGACACAGATACGCAGTATTTT. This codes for CATSAGTGDTDTQYF.

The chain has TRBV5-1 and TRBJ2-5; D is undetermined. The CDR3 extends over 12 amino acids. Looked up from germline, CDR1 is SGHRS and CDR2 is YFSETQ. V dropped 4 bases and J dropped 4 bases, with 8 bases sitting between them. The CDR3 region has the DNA TGCGCCAGCAGCGTCCTATTAGAGACCCAGTACTTC. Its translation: CASSVLLETQYF.

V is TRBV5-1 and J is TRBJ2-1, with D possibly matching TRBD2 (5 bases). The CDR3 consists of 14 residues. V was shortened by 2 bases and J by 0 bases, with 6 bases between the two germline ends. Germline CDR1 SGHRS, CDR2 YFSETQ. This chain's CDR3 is CASSLRDSYNEQFF. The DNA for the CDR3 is TGCGCCAGCAGCTTACGGGACTCCTACAATGAGCAGTTCTTC.

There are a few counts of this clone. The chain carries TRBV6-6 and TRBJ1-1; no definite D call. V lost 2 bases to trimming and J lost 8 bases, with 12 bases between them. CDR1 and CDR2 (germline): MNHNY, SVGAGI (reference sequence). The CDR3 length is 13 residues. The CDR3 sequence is CASSYPDTTEAFF. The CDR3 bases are TGTGCCAGCAGTTACCCCGACACGACGGAAGCTTTCTTT.

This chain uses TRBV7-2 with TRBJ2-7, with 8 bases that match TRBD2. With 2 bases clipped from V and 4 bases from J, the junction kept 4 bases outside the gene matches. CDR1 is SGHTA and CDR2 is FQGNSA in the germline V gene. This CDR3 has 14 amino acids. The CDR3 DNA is TGTGCCAGCAGCTTAACTAGCGGATGGTACGAGCAGTACTTC. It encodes CASSLTSGWYEQYF.

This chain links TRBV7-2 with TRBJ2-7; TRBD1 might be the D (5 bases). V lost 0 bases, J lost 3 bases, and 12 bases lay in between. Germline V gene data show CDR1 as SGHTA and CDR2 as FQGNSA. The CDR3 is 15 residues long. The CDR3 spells CASSLADTTLYEQYF. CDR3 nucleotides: TGTGCCAGCAGCTTAGCGGACACGACCCTCTACGAGCAGTACTTC.

The CDR3 spells CASSLLGQYSNQPQHF. CDR3 DNA: TGTGCCAGCAGTTTACTGGGACAGTATAGCAATCAGCCCCAGCATTTT. The rearrangement joins TRBV7-2 to TRBJ1-5; 7 bases line up with TRBD1. V lost 6 bases to trimming and J lost 0 bases; unmatched junction nucleotides: 8. CDR1 and CDR2 from the germline V gene are SGHTA and FQGNSA. This CDR3 spans 16 amino acids.

The CDR3 region is CSGGTAETEAFF. CDR3 DNA: TGCAGCGGGGGGACCGCGGAGACTGAAGCTTTCTTT. This sequence joins TRBV29-1 and TRBJ1-1, with a tentative D call TRBD1 (5 bases). Trimming removed 7 bases at V and 5 bases at J, with 14 bases between. The V gene's germline CDR1 is SQVTM and CDR2 ANQGSEA. The CDR3 has 12 amino acids.

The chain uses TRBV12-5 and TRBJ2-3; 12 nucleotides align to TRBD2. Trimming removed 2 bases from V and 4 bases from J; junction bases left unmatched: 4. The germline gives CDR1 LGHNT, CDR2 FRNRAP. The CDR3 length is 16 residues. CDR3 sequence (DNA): TGTGCTAGTGGTTTGTCTAGCGGGAGGGACTCAGATACGCAGTATTTT. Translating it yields CASGLSSGRDSDTQYF. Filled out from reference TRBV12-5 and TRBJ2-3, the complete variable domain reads DARVTQTPRHKVTEMGQEVTMRCQPILGHNTVFWYRQTMMQGLELLAYFRNRAPLDDSGMPKDRFSAEMPDATLATLKIQPSEPRDSAVYFCASGLSSGRDSDTQYFGPGTRLTVL.

In nucleotides, the CDR3 is TGTGCCAGCACCATTTGGACTAGCGGGGGGCGGGATACGCAGTATTTT. It encodes CASTIWTSGGRDTQYF. This chain joins TRBV5-6 and TRBJ2-3; 14 bases match TRBD2. V shed 6 bases and J 6 bases; nucleotides not matched to a gene: 9. The CDR3 runs to 16 residues. Germline V lookup: CDR1 SGHDT, CDR2 YYEEEE.

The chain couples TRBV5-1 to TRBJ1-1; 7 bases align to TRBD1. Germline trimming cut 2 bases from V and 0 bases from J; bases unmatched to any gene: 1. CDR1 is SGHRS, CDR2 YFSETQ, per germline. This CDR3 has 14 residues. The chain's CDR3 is CASSFTGVNTEAFF. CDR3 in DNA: TGCGCCAGCAGCTTTACAGGGGTGAACACTGAAGCTTTCTTT.

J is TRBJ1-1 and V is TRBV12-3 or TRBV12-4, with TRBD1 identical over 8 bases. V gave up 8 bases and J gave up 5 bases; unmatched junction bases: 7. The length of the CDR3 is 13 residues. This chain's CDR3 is CASGQGSTTEAFF. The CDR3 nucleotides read TGTGCCAGCGGACAGGGTTCAACTACTGAAGCTTTCTTT.

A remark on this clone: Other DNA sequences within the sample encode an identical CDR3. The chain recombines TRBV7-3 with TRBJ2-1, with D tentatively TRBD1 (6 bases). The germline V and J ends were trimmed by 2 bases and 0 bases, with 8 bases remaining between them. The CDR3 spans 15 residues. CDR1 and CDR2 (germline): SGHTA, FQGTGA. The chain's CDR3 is CASSLSQGSYNEQFF. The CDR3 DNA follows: TGTGCCAGCAGCTTATCACAGGGCTCCTACAATGAGCAGTTCTTC.